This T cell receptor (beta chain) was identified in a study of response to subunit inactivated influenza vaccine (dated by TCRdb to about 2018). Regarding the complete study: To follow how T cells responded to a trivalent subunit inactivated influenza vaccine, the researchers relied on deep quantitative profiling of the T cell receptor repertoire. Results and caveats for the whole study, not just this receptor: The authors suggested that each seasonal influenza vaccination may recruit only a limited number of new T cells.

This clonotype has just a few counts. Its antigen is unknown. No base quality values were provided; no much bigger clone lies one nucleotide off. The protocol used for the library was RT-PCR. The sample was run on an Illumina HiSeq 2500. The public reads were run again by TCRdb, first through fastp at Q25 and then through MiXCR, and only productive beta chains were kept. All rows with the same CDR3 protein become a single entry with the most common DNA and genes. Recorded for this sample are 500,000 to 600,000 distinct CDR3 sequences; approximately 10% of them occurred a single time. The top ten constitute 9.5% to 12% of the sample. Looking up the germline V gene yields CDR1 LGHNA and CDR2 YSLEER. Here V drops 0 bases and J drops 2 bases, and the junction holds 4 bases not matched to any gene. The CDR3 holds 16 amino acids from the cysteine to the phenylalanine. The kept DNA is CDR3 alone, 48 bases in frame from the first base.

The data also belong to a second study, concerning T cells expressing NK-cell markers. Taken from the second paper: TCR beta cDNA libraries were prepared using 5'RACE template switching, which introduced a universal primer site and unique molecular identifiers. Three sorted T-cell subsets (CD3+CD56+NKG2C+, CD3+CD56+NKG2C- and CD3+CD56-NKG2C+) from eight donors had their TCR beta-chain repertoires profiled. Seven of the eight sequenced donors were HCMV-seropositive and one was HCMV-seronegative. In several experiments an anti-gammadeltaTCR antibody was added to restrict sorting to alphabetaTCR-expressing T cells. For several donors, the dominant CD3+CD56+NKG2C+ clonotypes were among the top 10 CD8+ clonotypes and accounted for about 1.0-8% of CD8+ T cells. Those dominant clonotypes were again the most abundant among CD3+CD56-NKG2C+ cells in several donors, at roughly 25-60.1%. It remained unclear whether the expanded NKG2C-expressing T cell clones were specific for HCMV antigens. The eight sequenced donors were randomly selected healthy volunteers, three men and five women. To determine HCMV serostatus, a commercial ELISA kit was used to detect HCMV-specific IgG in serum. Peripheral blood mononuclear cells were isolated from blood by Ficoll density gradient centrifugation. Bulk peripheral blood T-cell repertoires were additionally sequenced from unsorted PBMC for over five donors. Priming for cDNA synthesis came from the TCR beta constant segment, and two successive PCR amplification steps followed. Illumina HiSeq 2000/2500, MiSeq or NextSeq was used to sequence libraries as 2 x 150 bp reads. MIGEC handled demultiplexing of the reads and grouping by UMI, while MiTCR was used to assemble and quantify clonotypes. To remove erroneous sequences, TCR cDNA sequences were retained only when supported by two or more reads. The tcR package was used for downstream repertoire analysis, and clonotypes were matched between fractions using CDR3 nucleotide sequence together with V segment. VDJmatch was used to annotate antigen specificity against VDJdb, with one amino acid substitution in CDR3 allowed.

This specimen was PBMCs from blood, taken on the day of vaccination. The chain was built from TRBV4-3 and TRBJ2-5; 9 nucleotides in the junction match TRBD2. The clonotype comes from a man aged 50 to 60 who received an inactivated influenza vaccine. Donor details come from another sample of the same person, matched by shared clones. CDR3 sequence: CASSQDWLAGQETQYF. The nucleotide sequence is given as TGCGCCAGCAGCCAAGATTGGCTAGCGGGACAAGAGACCCAGTACTTC.